This T cell receptor (beta chain) was captured by sequencing in a study of cytomegalovirus exposure and HLA in healthy donors. Study observations and caveats: Reportedly, TCR beta sequences accurately predicted HLA-A and HLA-B alleles in most subjects.

The study ran its PCR with 60 Vbeta and 13 Jbeta primers. TCRdb's copy holds only in-frame clones and misses some; the assay was immunoSEQ multiplex PCR. Here the sample spans over 150,000 clones, about 83% being singletons. Points on this clone: As yet, its antigen is unknown.

Germline V gene data show CDR1 as WNHNN and CDR2 as SYGVQD (reference sequence). J lost 5 bases, V lost 6 bases, and 7 bases had no gene match. This CDR3 has 14 amino acids. This receptor was identified in a girl between 10 and 17 years old in good health and CMV-seropositive. The sample consisted of PBMCs. This chain uses TRBV10-1 with TRBJ2-1; 7 bases fit TRBD1. In nucleotides, the CDR3 is TGCGCCAGCAGCCCGGGACAGTATGACAATGAGCAGTTCTTC. Encoded protein: CASSPGQYDNEQFF.